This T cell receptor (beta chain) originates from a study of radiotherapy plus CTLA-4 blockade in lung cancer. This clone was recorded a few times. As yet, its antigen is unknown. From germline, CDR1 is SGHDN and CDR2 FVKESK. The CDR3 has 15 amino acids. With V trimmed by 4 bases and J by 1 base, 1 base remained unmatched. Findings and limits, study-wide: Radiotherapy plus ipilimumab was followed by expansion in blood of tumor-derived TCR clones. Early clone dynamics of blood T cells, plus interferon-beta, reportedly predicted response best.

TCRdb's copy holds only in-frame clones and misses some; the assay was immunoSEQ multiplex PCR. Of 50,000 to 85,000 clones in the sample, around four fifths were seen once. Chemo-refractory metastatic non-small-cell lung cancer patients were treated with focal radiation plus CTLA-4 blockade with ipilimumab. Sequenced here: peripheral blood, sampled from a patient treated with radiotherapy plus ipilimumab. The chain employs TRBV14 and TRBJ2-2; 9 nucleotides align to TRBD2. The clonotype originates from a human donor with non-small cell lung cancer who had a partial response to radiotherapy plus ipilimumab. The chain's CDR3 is CASSLSGGNTGELFF. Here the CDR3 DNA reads TGTGCCAGCAGCCTTAGCGGGGGGAACACCGGGGAGCTGTTTTTT.